Given below is one T cell receptor (beta chain) in context. The sample belongs to a study of blood T cell repertoires in COVID-19. The wider study: Samples came from the United States, Italy and Spain, spanning acute and convalescent COVID-19.

CDR1 and CDR2 from the germline V gene are SGHTA and FQGNSA. The ends lost 0 bases at V and 10 bases at J; junction bases unmatched: 11. The CDR3 covers 15 residues. Self-reported history from a screening survey and questionnaire set each donor's cohort. The assay was immunoSEQ multiplex PCR, and TCRdb's table has in-frame clones only and misses some. The sample gives about 280,000 clones, about 90% of which show up once; about 4% is in the top ten. Sequenced sample: PBMCs or T cells enriched from blood (not recorded which). The receptor was isolated from a woman in her twenties or thirties with acute COVID-19. The chain couples TRBV7-2 to TRBJ1-1; 7 positions match TRBD1. In DNA form, the CDR3 reads TGTGCCAGCAGCTTAGCCACCGGGACAGCCAAGGGAGCTTTCTTT. Amino acids: CASSLATGTAKGAFF.